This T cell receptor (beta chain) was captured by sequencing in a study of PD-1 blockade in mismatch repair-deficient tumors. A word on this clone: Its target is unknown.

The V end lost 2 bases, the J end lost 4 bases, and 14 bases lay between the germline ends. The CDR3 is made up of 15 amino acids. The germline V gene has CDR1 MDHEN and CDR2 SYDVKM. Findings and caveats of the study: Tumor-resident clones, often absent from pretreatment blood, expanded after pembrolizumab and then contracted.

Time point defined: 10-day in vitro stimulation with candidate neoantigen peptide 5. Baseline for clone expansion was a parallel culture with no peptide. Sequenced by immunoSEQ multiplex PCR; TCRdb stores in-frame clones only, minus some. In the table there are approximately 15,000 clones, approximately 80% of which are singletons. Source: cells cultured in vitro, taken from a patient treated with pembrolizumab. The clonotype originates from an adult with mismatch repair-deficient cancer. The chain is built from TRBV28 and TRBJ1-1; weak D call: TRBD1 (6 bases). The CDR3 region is CASSLGGGSGTEAFF. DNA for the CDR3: TGTGCCAGCAGTTTAGGGGGCGGGAGCGGCACTGAAGCTTTCTTT. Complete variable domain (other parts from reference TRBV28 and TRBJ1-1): DVKVTQSSRYLVKRTGEKVFLECVQDMDHENMFWYRQDPGLGLRLIYFSYDVKMKEKGDIPEGYSVSREKKERFSLILESASTNQTSMYLCASSLGGGSGTEAFFGQGTRLTVV.